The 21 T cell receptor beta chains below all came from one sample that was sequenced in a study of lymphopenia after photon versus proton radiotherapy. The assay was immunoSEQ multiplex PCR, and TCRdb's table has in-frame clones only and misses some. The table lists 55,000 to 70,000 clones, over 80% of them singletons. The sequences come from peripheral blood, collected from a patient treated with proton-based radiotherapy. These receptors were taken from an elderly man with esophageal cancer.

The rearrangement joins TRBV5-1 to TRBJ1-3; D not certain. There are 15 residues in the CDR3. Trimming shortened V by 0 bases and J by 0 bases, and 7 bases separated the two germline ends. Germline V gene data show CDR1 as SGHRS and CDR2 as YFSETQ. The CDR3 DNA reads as TGCGCCAGCAGCTTGGCAGGAGTCTCTGGAAACACCATATATTTT. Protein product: CASSLAGVSGNTIYF.

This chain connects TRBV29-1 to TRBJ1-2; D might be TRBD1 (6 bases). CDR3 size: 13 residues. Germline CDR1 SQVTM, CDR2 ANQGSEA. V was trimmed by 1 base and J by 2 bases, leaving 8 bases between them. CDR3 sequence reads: CSVEARGNYGYTF. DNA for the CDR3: TGCAGCGTTGAAGCGAGGGGGAACTATGGCTACACCTTC. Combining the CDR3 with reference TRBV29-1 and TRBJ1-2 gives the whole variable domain SAVISQKPSRDICQRGTSLTIQCQVDSQVTMMFWYRQQPGQSLTLIATANQGSEATYESGFVIDKFPISRPNLTFSTLTVSNMSPEDSSIYLCSVEARGNYGYTFGSGTRLTVV.

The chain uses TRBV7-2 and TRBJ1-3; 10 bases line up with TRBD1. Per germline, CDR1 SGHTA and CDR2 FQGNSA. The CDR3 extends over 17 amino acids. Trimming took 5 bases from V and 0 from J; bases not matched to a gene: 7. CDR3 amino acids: CASSPRQGALSGNTIYF. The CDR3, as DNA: TGTGCCAGCAGCCCTCGACAGGGGGCCCTCTCTGGAAACACCATATATTTT.

For the CDR3, the DNA is TGTGCCAGCACCTCGAAGGGGGCGCAGAACACTGAAGCTTTCTTT. It yields the protein CASTSKGAQNTEAFF. The rearrangement uses TRBV5-5 and TRBJ1-1, with TRBD1 identical over 7 bases. V gave up 6 bases and J gave up 1 base; unmatched junction bases: 9. The CDR3 runs 15 residues. CDR1 and CDR2 (germline): SGHKS, YYEKEE (reference sequence).

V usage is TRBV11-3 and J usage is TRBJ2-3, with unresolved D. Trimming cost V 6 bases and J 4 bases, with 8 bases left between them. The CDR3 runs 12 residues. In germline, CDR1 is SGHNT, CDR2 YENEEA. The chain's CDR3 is CASSDTADTQYF. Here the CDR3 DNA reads TGTGCCAGCAGTGACACGGCAGATACGCAGTATTTT. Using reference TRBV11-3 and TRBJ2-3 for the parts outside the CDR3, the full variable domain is EAGVVQSPRYKIIEKKQPVAFWCNPISGHNTLYWYLQNLGQGPELLIRYENEEAVDDSQLPKDRFSAERLKGVDSTLKIQPAELGDSAVYLCASSDTADTQYFGPGTRLTVL.

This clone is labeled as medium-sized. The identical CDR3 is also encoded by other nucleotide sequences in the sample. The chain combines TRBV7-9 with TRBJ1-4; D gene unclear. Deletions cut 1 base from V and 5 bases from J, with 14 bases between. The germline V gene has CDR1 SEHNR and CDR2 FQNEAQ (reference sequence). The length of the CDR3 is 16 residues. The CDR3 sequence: CASSLVSGSPNEKLFF. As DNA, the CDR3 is TGTGCCAGCAGCTTAGTCAGCGGCAGCCCGAATGAAAAACTGTTTTTT.

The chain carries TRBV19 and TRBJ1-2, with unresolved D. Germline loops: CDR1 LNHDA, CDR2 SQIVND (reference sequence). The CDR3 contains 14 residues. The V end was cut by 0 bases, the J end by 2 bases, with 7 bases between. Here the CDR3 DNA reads TGTGCCAGTAGTATAGATCGGAGGAACTATGGCTACACCTTC. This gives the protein CASSIDRRNYGYTF.

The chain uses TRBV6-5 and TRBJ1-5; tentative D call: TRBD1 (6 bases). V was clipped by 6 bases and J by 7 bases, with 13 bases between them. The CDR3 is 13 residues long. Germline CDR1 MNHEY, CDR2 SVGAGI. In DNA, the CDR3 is TGTGCCAGCAGCACGGGGGGGCGCCAGCCCCAGCATTTT. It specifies CASSTGGRQPQHF.

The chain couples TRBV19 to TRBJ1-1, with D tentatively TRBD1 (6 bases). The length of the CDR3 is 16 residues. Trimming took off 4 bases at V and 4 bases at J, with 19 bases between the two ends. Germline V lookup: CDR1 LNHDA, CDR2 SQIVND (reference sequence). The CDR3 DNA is TGTGCCAGTAGTACTCTTGGGAGAATGGGGGCCACTGAAGCTTTCTTT. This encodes CASSTLGRMGATEAFF.

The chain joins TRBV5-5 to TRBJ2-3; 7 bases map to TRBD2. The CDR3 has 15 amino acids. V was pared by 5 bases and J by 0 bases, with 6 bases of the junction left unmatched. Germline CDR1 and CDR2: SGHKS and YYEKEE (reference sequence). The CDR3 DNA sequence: TGTGCCAGCAGGCCCCGGGACTACAGCACAGATACGCAGTATTTT. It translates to CASRPRDYSTDTQYF.

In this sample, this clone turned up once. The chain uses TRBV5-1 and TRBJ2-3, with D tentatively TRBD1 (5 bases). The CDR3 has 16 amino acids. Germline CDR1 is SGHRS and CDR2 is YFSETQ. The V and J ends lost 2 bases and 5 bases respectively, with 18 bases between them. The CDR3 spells CASSFQGPQVGDTQYF. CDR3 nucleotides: TGCGCCAGCAGCTTTCAGGGCCCTCAAGTGGGAGATACGCAGTATTTT.

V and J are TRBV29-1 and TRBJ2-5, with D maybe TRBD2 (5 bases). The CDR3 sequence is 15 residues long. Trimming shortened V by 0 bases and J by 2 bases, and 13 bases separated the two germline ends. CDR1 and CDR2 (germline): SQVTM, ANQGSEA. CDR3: CSVEESGGGQETQYF. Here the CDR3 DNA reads TGCAGCGTTGAAGAGTCCGGAGGTGGGCAAGAGACCCAGTACTTC.

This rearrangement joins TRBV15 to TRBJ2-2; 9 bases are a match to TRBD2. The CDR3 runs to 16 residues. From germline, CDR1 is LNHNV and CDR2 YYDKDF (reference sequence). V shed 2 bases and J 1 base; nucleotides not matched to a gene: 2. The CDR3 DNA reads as TGTGCCACCAGCAGATTAGCGGGGGTGAACACCGGGGAGCTGTTTTTT. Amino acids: CATSRLAGVNTGELFF.

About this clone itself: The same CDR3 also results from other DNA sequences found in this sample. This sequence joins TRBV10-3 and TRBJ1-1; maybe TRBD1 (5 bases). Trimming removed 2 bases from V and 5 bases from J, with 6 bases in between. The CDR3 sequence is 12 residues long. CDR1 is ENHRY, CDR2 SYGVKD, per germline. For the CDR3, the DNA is TGTGCCATCAGTGAGGGGGGGACTGAAGCTTTCTTT. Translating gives CAISEGGTEAFF.

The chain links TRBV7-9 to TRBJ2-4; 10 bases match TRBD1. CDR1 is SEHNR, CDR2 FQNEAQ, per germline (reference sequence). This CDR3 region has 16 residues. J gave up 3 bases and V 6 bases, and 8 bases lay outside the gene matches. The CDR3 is CASRQTGTGDKNIQYF. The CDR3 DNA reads TGTGCCAGCAGACAGACCGGGACAGGGGACAAAAACATTCAGTACTTC.

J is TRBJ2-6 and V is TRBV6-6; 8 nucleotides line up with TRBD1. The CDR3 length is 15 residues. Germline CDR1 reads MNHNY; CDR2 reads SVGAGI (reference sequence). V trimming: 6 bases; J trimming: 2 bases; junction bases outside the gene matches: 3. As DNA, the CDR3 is TGTGCCAGCAGCCAGACAGGGGCTGGGGCCAACGTCCTGACTTTC. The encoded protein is CASSQTGAGANVLTF.

The chain's CDR3 is CASSLGSGTNEQFF. The CDR3 coding sequence is TGCGCCAGCAGCCTTGGTTCAGGGACCAATGAGCAGTTCTTC. The rearrangement uses TRBV5-1 and TRBJ2-1; D assignment may be TRBD1 or TRBD2 (5 bases each). The germline V and J ends were trimmed by 4 bases and 6 bases, with 14 bases remaining between them. The CDR3 is 14 amino acids. CDR1 is SGHRS and CDR2 is YFSETQ in the germline V gene.

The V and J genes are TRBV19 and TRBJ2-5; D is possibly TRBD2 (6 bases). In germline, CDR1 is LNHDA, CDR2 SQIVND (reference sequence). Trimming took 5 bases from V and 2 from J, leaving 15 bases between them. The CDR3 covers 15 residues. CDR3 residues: CASSSASEGQETQYF. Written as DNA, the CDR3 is TGTGCCAGTAGTTCGGCTAGCGAAGGGCAAGAGACCCAGTACTTC.

CDR3 in DNA: TGTGCCATCAGTGGGGGACTAGCATCCTACGAGCAGTACTTC. Its translation: CAISGGLASYEQYF. The V call is TRBV10-3, the J call TRBJ2-7; 9 bases match TRBD2. With 4 bases clipped from V and 1 base from J, the junction kept 2 bases outside the gene matches. CDR1 and CDR2 from the germline V gene are ENHRY and SYGVKD. This CDR3 region has 14 residues.

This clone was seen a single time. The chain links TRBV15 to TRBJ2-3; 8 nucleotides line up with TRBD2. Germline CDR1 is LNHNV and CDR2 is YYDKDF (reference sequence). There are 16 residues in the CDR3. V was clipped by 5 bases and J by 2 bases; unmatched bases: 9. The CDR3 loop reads CATSAGGARHTDTQYF. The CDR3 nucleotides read TGTGCCACCAGCGCCGGGGGGGCGCGGCACACAGATACGCAGTATTTT.

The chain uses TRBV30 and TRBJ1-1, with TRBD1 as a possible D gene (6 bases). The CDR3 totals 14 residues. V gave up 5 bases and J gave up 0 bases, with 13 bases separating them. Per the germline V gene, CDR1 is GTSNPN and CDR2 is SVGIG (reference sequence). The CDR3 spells CAWSRGTMNTEAFF. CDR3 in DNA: TGTGCCTGGTCGAGGGGGACAATGAACACTGAAGCTTTCTTT.